These 11 T cell receptor beta chains originate from one sample sequenced in a study of T cells after yellow fever vaccination. TCRdb re-derived calls from the 5' RACE reads in MiXCR, one entry per CDR3 protein. Of roughly 350,000 distinct CDR3 sequences listed, about 4% are singletons. Sequencing was performed on PBMCs, taken 5 days after the yellow fever booster vaccination. These receptors were obtained from a man aged 18 to 30 who received the YFV17D yellow fever vaccine.

This sequence joins TRBV2 and TRBJ2-4, with D perhaps assigned TRBD1 or TRBD2 (5 bases each). This CDR3 is built from 13 residues. Germline CDR1 and CDR2: SNHLY and FYNNEI. Trimming removed 6 bases from V and 10 bases from J, with 16 bases in between. The CDR3 region has the DNA TGTGCCAGCAGCGGGACGGGACCCACAATTCAGTACTTC. Protein: CASSGTGPTIQYF. The entire variable domain, with the rest obtained from reference TRBV2 and TRBJ2-4, is as follows: EPEVTQTPSHQVTQMGQEVILRCVPISNHLYFYWYRQILGQKVEFLVSFYNNEISEKSEIFDDQFSVERPDGSNFTLKIRSTKLEDSAMYFCASSGTGPTIQYFGAGTRLSVL.

V and J are TRBV5-1 and TRBJ2-5; 10 bases fit TRBD2. Trimming removed 4 bases from V and 2 bases from J; junction bases left unmatched: 5. The germline gives CDR1 SGHRS, CDR2 YFSETQ. This CDR3 region has 15 residues. CDR3 bases: TGCGCCAGCAGCGAAGGGACTAGCGTTCAAGAGACCCAGTACTTC. Its protein is CASSEGTSVQETQYF.

This clonotype was counted a few times. The rearrangement links TRBV5-1 to TRBJ2-1, with D perhaps TRBD1 (6 bases). CDR1 and CDR2 (germline): SGHRS, YFSETQ. This CDR3 contains 12 residues. CDR3 protein: CASRQGSNEQFF. The CDR3 bases are TGCGCTTCACGTCAGGGGAGCAATGAGCAGTTCTTC.

This clonotype was picked up a small number of times. The DNA for the CDR3 is TGTGCCACCAGTGATAGCGGGGGGGCTGGAGAGACCCAGTACTTC. Encoded protein: CATSDSGGAGETQYF. This rearrangement joins TRBV24-1 to TRBJ2-5; the match to TRBD2 covers 10 bases. The germline gives CDR1 KGHDR, CDR2 SFDVKD. This CDR3 is 15 amino acids long. With 3 bases clipped from V and 4 bases from J, the junction kept 4 bases outside the gene matches.

This chain uses TRBV27 with TRBJ2-7, with TRBD1 as a possible D gene (7 bases). Germline V CDR1 and CDR2: MNHEY, SMNVEV (reference sequence). The V end was cut by 5 bases, the J end by 2 bases, with 16 bases between. CDR3 length: 15 residues. CDR3 sequence (DNA): TGTGCCAGCAGTGCAGGGGGAGGCGTACCCTACGAGCAGTACTTC. Its protein product is CASSAGGGVPYEQYF.

The rearrangement uses TRBV10-3 and TRBJ2-7, with 10 bases fitting TRBD2. Germline V gives CDR1 ENHRY, CDR2 SYGVKD. V gave up 5 bases and J gave up 1 base; unmatched junction bases: 5. CDR3 length: 15 amino acids. The CDR3 bases are TGTGCCATCAGTTCTTTAGCGGGGGGATCCTACGAGCAGTACTTC. Translation: CAISSLAGGSYEQYF.

This clonotype was seen at least ten times. The V gene is TRBV7-2, the J gene TRBJ1-1, with D uncertain. CDR1 SGHTA and CDR2 FQGNSA come from the germline V gene. The CDR3 is 14 residues long. V lost 7 bases and J 3 bases, leaving 15 bases between the germline ends. The CDR3: CASTPRLGDTEAFF. CDR3 nucleotides: TGTGCCAGCACCCCCCGGCTCGGGGACACTGAAGCTTTCTTT.

A few counts support this clonotype. This chain links TRBV5-1 with TRBJ1-1; weak D call: TRBD1 (5 bases). Trimming shortened V by 4 bases and J by 3 bases, and 13 bases separated the two germline ends. Per the germline V gene, CDR1 is SGHRS and CDR2 is YFSETQ. The CDR3 loop spans 14 amino acids. The CDR3 reads CASSPDRGDTEAFF. The CDR3 DNA is TGCGCCAGCAGCCCCGACAGAGGGGACACTGAAGCTTTCTTT.

This clonotype was seen a few times. The chain links TRBV5-1 to TRBJ2-3; unclear D gene. Between the trimmed V and J ends, which lost 0 bases and 2 bases, there was a span of 13 bases. The CDR3 contains 16 residues. Germline assignment: CDR1 SGHRS and CDR2 YFSETQ. Here the CDR3 DNA reads TGCGCCAGCAGCTTGGTTTATGGTACCGTCACAGATACGCAGTATTTT. Residues: CASSLVYGTVTDTQYF.

The chain employs TRBV7-2 and TRBJ1-2; 7 bases match TRBD1. The germline gives CDR1 SGHTA, CDR2 FQGNSA. This CDR3 region has 15 residues. Trimming removed 1 base from V and 8 bases from J; junction bases left unmatched: 10. DNA for the CDR3: TGTGCCAGCAGCTTAGTATCGGCAGGGGGTGGAGGCTACACCTTC. It specifies CASSLVSAGGGGYTF.

This clonotype was seen only a few times. The rearrangement joins TRBV27 to TRBJ2-1, with D perhaps assigned TRBD1 or TRBD2 (5 bases each). The V gene lost 3 bases and the J gene lost 3 bases, with 9 bases spanning the gap. The CDR3 has 14 amino acids. Germline-derived CDR1 and CDR2 are MNHEY and SMNVEV (reference sequence). The CDR3 nucleotides read TGTGCCAGCAGTTTCGGGACCAACTACAATGAGCAGTTCTTC. It is translated as CASSFGTNYNEQFF.